One and the same sample provided the 27 T cell receptor beta chains below, sequenced in a study of blood T cell repertoires in COVID-19. The protocol was immunoSEQ multiplex PCR, while the TCRdb copy is restricted to in-frame clones and leaves out a portion. This table has 350,000 to 450,000 clones, more than 85% appearing once. What was sequenced was peripheral blood. The receptors come from a human donor in a cohort sampled during active COVID-19.

The chain uses TRBV20-1 and TRBJ2-2; D may be TRBD2 (6 bases). CDR3 length: 14 residues. V shed 3 bases and J shed 7 bases, with 15 bases lying between them. Germline CDR1 DFQATT, CDR2 SNEGSKA (reference sequence). The CDR3 nucleotides read TGCAGTGCTAGTAGGGGAGGTCTTAACGGGGAGCTGTTTTTT. It is translated as CSASRGGLNGELFF.

V is TRBV28 and J is TRBJ1-4; D unresolved. There are 14 residues in the CDR3. Trimming took 4 bases from V and 0 from J, leaving 6 bases between them. Germline assignment: CDR1 MDHEN and CDR2 SYDVKM. CDR3 nucleotide sequence: TGTGCCAGCAGTTGGCAGGCAACTAATGAAAAACTGTTTTTT. It encodes CASSWQATNEKLFF.

The chain is built from TRBV3-1 (or the pseudogene TRBV3-2) and TRBJ2-5; D is uncertain. Germline V gene data show CDR1 as LGHDT and CDR2 as YNNKEL (reference sequence). The CDR3 has 15 residues. Trimming cost V 1 base and J 5 bases, with 14 bases left between them. The CDR3: CASSQANPSEETQYF. CDR3 in DNA: TGTGCCAGCAGCCAAGCCAACCCCTCGGAGGAGACCCAGTACTTC.

The V call is TRBV19, the J call TRBJ2-7; TRBD1 aligns across 10 bases. This CDR3 region has 15 residues. Germline V lookup: CDR1 LNHDA, CDR2 SQIVND (reference sequence). Losses at the gene ends were 9 bases for V and 5 bases for J; bases not matched to a gene: 13. DNA for the CDR3: TGTGCCAGCCGGCCGTGGGACAGGGGAATAGACGAGCAGTACTTC. It is translated as CASRPWDRGIDEQYF. Complete variable domain (other parts from reference TRBV19 and TRBJ2-7): DGGITQSPKYLFRKEGQNVTLSCEQNLNHDAMYWYRQDPGQGLRLIYYSQIVNDFQKGDIAEGYSVSREKKESFPLTVTSAQKNPTAFYLCASRPWDRGIDEQYFGPGTRLTVT.

The J gene is TRBJ1-6, the V gene TRBV27; D is perhaps TRBD1 (6 bases). V was cut by 4 bases and J by 10 bases, with 20 bases left in between. Germline lookup yields CDR1 MNHEY and CDR2 SMNVEV (reference sequence). The CDR3 totals 16 residues. The CDR3, as DNA: TGTGCCAGCAGTTGGGCGGACAGACCCTCTGGGTCACCCCTCCACTTT. Protein sequence: CASSWADRPSGSPLHF.

The gene calls are TRBV3-1 (or the pseudogene TRBV3-2) and TRBJ2-7; D remains unclear. The length of the CDR3 is 14 residues. V was cut by 0 bases and J by 6 bases, with 12 bases left in between. The germline CDR1 and CDR2 sequences are LGHDT and YNNKEL (reference sequence). The CDR3 DNA reads TGTGCCAGCAGCCAAGATCTTACCCCGCGCGAGCAGTACTTC. This codes for CASSQDLTPREQYF.

This chain links TRBV5-1 with TRBJ1-2, with 8 bases fitting TRBD1. The CDR3 is made up of 15 amino acids. In germline, CDR1 is SGHRS, CDR2 YFSETQ. Trimming at V came to 5 bases and at J to 4 bases, leaving 10 bases not matched to a gene. The CDR3 sequence: CASSYQGAYSYGYTF. The CDR3, as DNA: TGCGCCAGCAGTTATCAGGGGGCCTATTCCTATGGCTACACCTTC. Filled out from reference TRBV5-1 and TRBJ1-2, the complete variable domain reads KAGVTQTPRYLIKTRGQQVTLSCSPISGHRSVSWYQQTPGQGLQFLFEYFSETQRNKGNFPGRFSGRQFSNSRSEMNVSTLELGDSALYLCASSYQGAYSYGYTFGSGTRLTVV.

This clone was seen a handful of times. This chain connects TRBV5-1 to TRBJ1-6, with D unclear. The germline CDR1 and CDR2 sequences are SGHRS and YFSETQ. Trimming removed 4 bases from V and 13 bases from J, with 15 bases in between. The CDR3 runs 13 residues. CDR3 bases: TGCGCCAGCAGCCCAAATCTTGATGCGCCCCTCCACTTT. Residues: CASSPNLDAPLHF.

J is TRBJ1-6 and V is TRBV6-5, with TRBD1 matching 9 bases. CDR3 length equals 12 residues. V lost 6 bases and J lost 13; bases outside the gene matches: 4. Germline-derived CDR1 and CDR2 are MNHEY and SVGAGI. The CDR3 sequence is CASRAQGAPLHF. CDR3 DNA: TGTGCCAGCAGAGCACAGGGGGCCCCCCTCCACTTT.

The genes are TRBV5-1 and TRBJ2-5, with 9 bases matching TRBD1. Germline-derived CDR1 and CDR2 are SGHRS and YFSETQ. The V segment lost 0 bases and the J segment 5 bases; nucleotides outside the gene matches: 5. This CDR3 is built from 15 residues. CDR3 in amino acids: CASSLAQGASETQYF. The DNA for the CDR3 is TGCGCCAGCAGCTTGGCACAGGGGGCATCGGAGACCCAGTACTTC.

The chain links TRBV20-1 to TRBJ1-1; TRBD1 matches 9 bases. CDR3 length: 11 residues. CDR1 DFQATT and CDR2 SNEGSKA come from the germline V gene (reference sequence). V was clipped by 5 bases and J by 12 bases; unmatched bases: 7. CDR3 coding DNA: TGCAGTGCTGGGGGACAGGGAGGAACTTTCTTT. This gives the protein CSAGGQGGTFF.

This rearrangement joins TRBV18 to TRBJ1-4; 8 nucleotides match TRBD1. Trimming cost V 2 bases and J 4 bases; bases outside gene matches: 9. Germline assignment: CDR1 KGHSH and CDR2 LQKENI. This CDR3 comprises 17 residues. CDR3 region: CASSPSGGAGDNEKLFF. In nucleotides, the CDR3 is TGTGCCAGCTCACCATCAGGGGGCGCCGGGGATAATGAAAAACTGTTTTTT.

This chain joins TRBV4-1 and TRBJ2-5; TRBD1 aligns across 9 bases. This CDR3 is 14 amino acids long. Germline CDR1 MGHRA, CDR2 YSYEKL. J was trimmed by 5 bases and V by 6 bases; bases with no gene match: 7. CDR3 sequence reads: CASSETGGRETQYF. CDR3 bases: TGCGCCAGCAGTGAAACAGGGGGCAGGGAGACCCAGTACTTC.

V usage is TRBV12-3 or TRBV12-4 and J usage is TRBJ2-5; weak D call: TRBD1 (6 bases). V gave up 5 bases and J gave up 2 bases, with 9 bases separating them. The CDR3 loop spans 13 amino acids. The CDR3 protein is CASSRGQQETQYF. For the CDR3, the DNA is TGTGCCAGCAGTCGTGGACAGCAAGAGACCCAGTACTTC.

This clone was seen once. This chain joins TRBV7-9 and TRBJ2-7, with a possible D match to TRBD1 (7 bases). V was shortened by 5 bases and J by 1 base, with 15 bases between the two germline ends. The CDR3 totals 15 residues. Germline CDR1 SEHNR, CDR2 FQNEAQ (reference sequence). The CDR3 sequence: CASSGGPGGSYEQYF. The DNA of the CDR3 is TGTGCCAGCAGCGGAGGGCCAGGGGGTTCCTACGAGCAGTACTTC.

The chain combines TRBV7-9 with TRBJ2-5; 8 bases line up with TRBD2. This CDR3 is 16 amino acids long. V lost 1 base, J lost 7 bases, and 11 bases stayed unmatched. The germline V gene has CDR1 SEHNR and CDR2 FQNEAQ (reference sequence). This chain's CDR3 is CASSLVAGGDLGTQYF. CDR3 DNA sequence: TGTGCCAGCAGCTTAGTGGCGGGGGGAGACCTTGGGACCCAGTACTTC.

The gene calls are TRBV2 and TRBJ1-1; perhaps TRBD1 as D (6 bases). Germline V gene sequence: CDR1 SNHLY, CDR2 FYNNEI. The ends were cut back, 6 bases at V and 3 bases at J, with 8 bases in the middle. CDR3 length equals 12 residues. CDR3 amino acids: CASSGQYTEAFF. CDR3 nucleotide sequence: TGTGCCAGCAGCGGACAGTACACTGAAGCTTTCTTT.

This clone was observed once. The V call is TRBV11-1, the J call TRBJ2-7; D not certain. The CDR3 loop spans 15 amino acids. V was trimmed by 5 bases and J by 5 bases, leaving 19 bases between them. Germline V gives CDR1 SGHAT, CDR2 FQDESV (reference sequence). The CDR3 region is CASSNWAAISHEQYF. DNA for the CDR3: TGTGCCAGCAGCAACTGGGCAGCCATCAGTCACGAGCAGTACTTC. Drawing the rest from reference TRBV11-1 and TRBJ2-7, the complete variable domain is EAEVAQSPRYKITEKSQAVAFWCDPISGHATLYWYRQILGQGPELLVQFQDESVVDDSQLPKDRFSAERLKGVDSTLKIQPAELGDSAMYLCASSNWAAISHEQYFGPGTRLTVT.

On this clone: One end of the junction varies from germline; a read error may be responsible. The chain recombines TRBV9 with TRBJ1-1, with 7 positions matching TRBD1. In germline, CDR1 is SGDLS, CDR2 YYNGEE. CDR3 length: 15 amino acids. The CDR3 bases are TGTGCCAGCAGCCCAAGGGACAGCTTGAACACTAAAGCTTTCTTT. It translates to CASSPRDSLNTKAFF.

The chain combines TRBV9 with TRBJ1-1; TRBD1 matches at 7 bases. Losses at the gene ends were 0 bases for V and 3 bases for J; bases not matched to a gene: 2. This CDR3 comprises 14 residues. Germline V gives CDR1 SGDLS, CDR2 YYNGEE. The CDR3 coding sequence is TGTGCCAGCAGCGTAGCTACAGGGGACACTGAAGCTTTCTTT. Protein sequence: CASSVATGDTEAFF.

The V call is TRBV30, the J call TRBJ2-7, with TRBD2 matching 8 bases. Germline V gene lookup returns CDR1 GTSNPN and CDR2 SVGIG (reference sequence). This CDR3 spans 14 amino acids. V dropped 3 bases and J dropped 5; count of bases not matched to a gene: 9. CDR3 sequence: CAWSDGRGVNEQYF. The CDR3 nucleotides read TGTGCCTGGAGCGACGGGCGGGGGGTAAACGAGCAGTACTTC. The variable domain in full, with the rest retrieved from reference TRBV30 and TRBJ2-7, is SQTIHQWPATLVQPVGSPLSLECTVEGTSNPNLYWYRQAAGRGLQLLFYSVGIGQISSEVPQNLSASRPQDRQFILSSKKLLLSDSGFYLCAWSDGRGVNEQYFGPGTRLTVT.

This clone was picked up a small number of times. The chain combines TRBV30 with TRBJ2-5; D call uncertain. CDR1 and CDR2 (germline): GTSNPN, SVGIG (reference sequence). The CDR3 has 13 residues. V lost 2 bases and J lost 1, with 8 bases in between. CDR3 DNA: TGTGCCTGGAGTATGAGTCCCCAAGAGACCCAGTACTTC. Protein: CAWSMSPQETQYF. The variable domain in full, with the rest retrieved from reference TRBV30 and TRBJ2-5, is SQTIHQWPATLVQPVGSPLSLECTVEGTSNPNLYWYRQAAGRGLQLLFYSVGIGQISSEVPQNLSASRPQDRQFILSSKKLLLSDSGFYLCAWSMSPQETQYFGPGTRLLVL.

The rearrangement uses TRBV7-6 and TRBJ1-3, with TRBD1 matching 7 bases. Germline V CDR1 and CDR2: SGHVS, FNYEAQ. Trimming at V came to 1 base and at J to 6 bases, leaving 21 bases not matched to a gene. The CDR3 loop spans 20 amino acids. The CDR3 region has the DNA TGTGCCAGCAGCTTAGGGGCGTGGACAGGCTACACATCGGGCCCAAACACCATATATTTT. Residues: CASSLGAWTGYTSGPNTIYF.

This clone showed up just a few times. CDR3 DNA: TGTGCCAGCAGATCGACAGGGAACTATGGCTACACCTTC. This gives the protein CASRSTGNYGYTF. V and J are TRBV28 and TRBJ1-2, with 7 positions matching TRBD1. Germline-derived CDR1 and CDR2 are MDHEN and SYDVKM. The CDR3 sequence is 13 residues long. The junction had 3 bases not matched to a gene; V was cut back by 6 bases and J by 2 bases.

The chain couples TRBV7-2 to TRBJ2-7, with TRBD1 as a possible D gene (7 bases). The CDR3 spans 14 residues. Germline V gene data show CDR1 as SGHTA and CDR2 as FQGNSA. V was cut by 3 bases and J by 5 bases, with 14 bases left in between. The CDR3 here is CASSFRQGGHEQYF. The CDR3 DNA reads as TGTGCCAGCAGCTTCCGACAGGGAGGTCACGAGCAGTACTTC.

The chain recombines TRBV2 with TRBJ1-2; 10 nucleotides align to TRBD1. CDR1 is SNHLY, CDR2 FYNNEI, per germline. The J segment lost 4 bases and the V segment lost 8 bases, leaving 4 bases of the junction unmatched. This CDR3 contains 13 residues. CDR3 region: CASDRGRGYGYTF. CDR3 nucleotides: TGTGCCAGCGACAGGGGGCGAGGCTATGGCTACACCTTC. The whole variable domain, remainder taken from reference TRBV2 and TRBJ1-2, is EPEVTQTPSHQVTQMGQEVILRCVPISNHLYFYWYRQILGQKVEFLVSFYNNEISEKSEIFDDQFSVERPDGSNFTLKIRSTKLEDSAMYFCASDRGRGYGYTFGSGTRLTVV.

Only one count was recorded for this clone. V and J are TRBV30 and TRBJ1-6, with D possibly being TRBD1 (5 bases). The CDR3 totals 21 residues. Germline CDR1 is GTSNPN and CDR2 is SVGIG (reference sequence). V shed 3 bases and J shed 5 bases, with 32 bases lying between them. In nucleotides, the CDR3 is TGTGCCTGGAGCGCGTTTAGTGGGGACCTCCTGGGGGGGATTAATAATTCACCCCTCCACTTT. Amino acids: CAWSAFSGDLLGGINNSPLHF. Combining the CDR3 with reference TRBV30 and TRBJ1-6 gives the whole variable domain SQTIHQWPATLVQPVGSPLSLECTVEGTSNPNLYWYRQAAGRGLQLLFYSVGIGQISSEVPQNLSASRPQDRQFILSSKKLLLSDSGFYLCAWSAFSGDLLGGINNSPLHFGNGTRLTVT.